The clone carrying this T cell receptor beta chain was recorded at least ten times. The antigen remains unidentified. This entry is derived from a study of CD8 T cells in ankylosing spondylitis. Findings and caveats of the study: The study identified a TCR beta motif of fewer than 10 highly homologous variants that appeared characteristic of ankylosing spondylitis blood. Significant enrichment of disease-linked clones was reported in matched ankylosing spondylitis synovial fluid. In synovial fluid and blood from reactive arthritis, some motif variants were previously reported. The disease-linked clones had a CD8+ phenotype and low blood frequencies.

Looked up from germline, CDR1 is SQVTM and CDR2 is ANQGSEA. With 7 bases removed from V and 4 bases from J, the gap between germline ends came to 7 bases. The CDR3 has 10 residues. Using quantitative 5'-RACE with molecular barcodes, the authors made TCR beta libraries. TCRdb re-analysed the 5' RACE reads in MiXCR, keeping a single row per CDR3 protein. Of fewer than 550,000 distinct CDR3 sequences in the sample, roughly 5% were seen once. The sequence derives from a male donor with ankylosing spondylitis. The material sequenced was blood, either unsorted or a sorted T cell fraction (not recorded which). The chain couples TRBV29-1 to TRBJ1-1, with D perhaps TRBD1 (5 bases). The CDR3 DNA sequence: TGCAGCGCAGGGAGCACTGAAGCTTTCTTT. Its translation: CSAGSTEAFF. The whole variable domain, remainder taken from reference TRBV29-1 and TRBJ1-1, is SAVISQKPSRDICQRGTSLTIQCQVDSQVTMMFWYRQQPGQSLTLIATANQGSEATYESGFVIDKFPISRPNLTFSTLTVSNMSPEDSSIYLCSAGSTEAFFGQGTRLTVV.